A single sample is the source of the 3 T cell receptor beta chains below, sequenced in a study of T cell repertoires in cytomegalovirus infection. Their antigen targets remain unknown. One entry per CDR3 protein, called by TCRdb with MiXCR from the reads. The data hold about 310,000 distinct CDR3 sequences, with just under 25% observed a single time. This specimen consisted of cultured PBMCs, obtained from culture after CMV antigen stimulation. All receptors derive from a human donor in good health (CMV status not recorded). Some clones in this sample may be carry-over from other donors' samples.

This chain joins TRBV7-9 and TRBJ2-1; 10 nucleotides agree with TRBD2. This CDR3 is 16 amino acids long. Trimming removed 3 bases from V and 7 bases from J; junction bases left unmatched: 9. CDR1 SEHNR and CDR2 FQNEAQ come from the germline V gene (reference sequence). The DNA of the CDR3 is TGTGCCAGCAGCTTGGGTCTAGCGGGAGTGAAGAATGAGCAGTTCTTC. This translates into CASSLGLAGVKNEQFF.

Only a few counts were recorded for this clonotype. V is TRBV12-3 or TRBV12-4 and J is TRBJ1-5, with D unclear. The CDR3 covers 14 residues. V lost 8 bases and J lost 2, with 13 bases in between. The CDR3 DNA sequence: TGTGCCAGCGGTAACACTTTAGGCAATCAGCCCCAGCATTTT. Translating it yields CASGNTLGNQPQHF.

This clonotype occurred many times. DNA for the CDR3: TGTGCCAGCAGCCGAGCCGACAGAAGTAATTCACCCCTCCACTTT. Its translation: CASSRADRSNSPLHF. This chain links TRBV7-8 with TRBJ1-6; tentative D call: TRBD1 (5 bases). Trimming shortened V by 5 bases and J by 6 bases, and 14 bases separated the two germline ends. The CDR3 extends over 15 amino acids. Germline CDR1 and CDR2: SGHVS and FQNEAQ.